A single sample gave rise to the 31 T cell receptor beta chains below, sequenced in a study of CD8+ T cells in alopecia areata. Extracted RNA was reverse transcribed into cDNA, the sequencing template. Here immunoSEQ multiplex PCR was the method, and the copy in TCRdb shows in-frame clones only, minus some. The table records a few hundred thousand clones, about 61% of them present only once. Material for sequencing was CD8+ T cells sorted from blood. The receptors were sampled from a human donor in good health.

The chain employs TRBV27 and TRBJ2-1; TRBD2 aligns across 8 bases. The CDR3 length is 11 residues. Germline loops: CDR1 MNHEY, CDR2 SMNVEV (reference sequence). The V segment lost 6 bases and the J segment 14 bases; nucleotides outside the gene matches: 6. The CDR3 loop is CASSTGLAEFF. The CDR3 DNA reads TGTGCCAGCAGCACTGGACTAGCAGAGTTCTTC.

This sequence joins TRBV7-7 and TRBJ2-3, with a weak D call TRBD2 (6 bases). The V and J ends lost 5 bases and 4 bases respectively, with 16 bases between them. CDR1 is SSHAT, CDR2 FNYEAQ, per germline (reference sequence). This CDR3 spans 15 amino acids. The CDR3 here is CASSARRGGADTQYF. CDR3 coding DNA: TGTGCCAGCAGCGCCCGGCGGGGCGGCGCAGATACGCAGTATTTT.

A few counts support this clone. The chain recombines TRBV29-1 with TRBJ2-3; 9 bases are shared with TRBD2. CDR3 length: 13 amino acids. Looked up from germline, CDR1 is SQVTM and CDR2 is ANQGSEA. Germline trimming cut 6 bases from V and 1 base from J; bases unmatched to any gene: 2. The CDR3 DNA is TGCAGCGTCTCTAGCGGGGGCACAGATACGCAGTATTTT. As protein: CSVSSGGTDTQYF.

This clone was observed a few times. The CDR3 DNA reads TGTGCCAGCAGTTTACTCGGCAGGGGGCGCCACGAGCAGTACTTC. It translates to CASSLLGRGRHEQYF. This chain links TRBV27 with TRBJ2-7, with 8 bases matching TRBD1. CDR1 MNHEY and CDR2 SMNVEV come from the germline V gene (reference sequence). The CDR3 loop spans 15 amino acids. The junction had 8 bases not matched to a gene; V was cut back by 2 bases and J by 5 bases.

This clone appeared a few times. The chain carries TRBV18 and TRBJ2-1; D remains unclear. CDR3 length: 14 residues. Germline V gene lookup returns CDR1 KGHSH and CDR2 LQKENI. V lost 2 bases and J lost 1, with 6 bases in between. The CDR3 DNA sequence: TGTGCCAGCTCACCAACCCAATCCTACAATGAGCAGTTCTTC. As protein: CASSPTQSYNEQFF.

V is TRBV15 and J is TRBJ1-6; D is undetermined. V dropped 0 bases and J dropped 10 bases, with 10 bases sitting between them. The CDR3 has 14 amino acids. CDR1 is LNHNV and CDR2 is YYDKDF in the germline V gene (reference sequence). CDR3 DNA sequence: TGTGCCACCAGCAGAGATTGGGCATCCTCACCCCTCCACTTT. Protein sequence: CATSRDWASSPLHF.

This clone was seen a handful of times. Other DNA sequences in the same sample also yield this CDR3. The rearrangement uses TRBV13 and TRBJ2-7; tentatively, D is TRBD1 (5 bases). Between the trimmed V and J ends, which lost 0 bases and 5 bases, there was a span of 5 bases. CDR1 and CDR2 from the germline V gene are PRHDT and FYEKMQ (reference sequence). CDR3 size: 12 residues. As DNA, the CDR3 is TGTGCCAGCAGCTTAGGAGGGGACGAGCAGTACTTC. Translation: CASSLGGDEQYF.

The count of this clone is one. The chain has TRBV2 and TRBJ1-2; D gene ambiguous. CDR1 and CDR2 from the germline V gene are SNHLY and FYNNEI. There are 14 residues in the CDR3. Trimming removed 8 bases from V and 4 bases from J, with 17 bases in between. CDR3 loop: CASGDRLGRYGYTF. The CDR3 nucleotides are TGTGCCAGCGGGGATCGTCTAGGTCGCTATGGCTACACCTTC.

The chain carries TRBV29-1 and TRBJ2-7; 8 bases are shared with TRBD1. CDR1 SQVTM and CDR2 ANQGSEA come from the germline V gene. V trimming: 2 bases; J trimming: 5 bases; junction bases outside the gene matches: 8. The CDR3 is 14 residues long. CDR3 loop: CSVEPSTGEDEQYF. In DNA form, the CDR3 reads TGCAGCGTTGAACCCTCGACAGGGGAAGACGAGCAGTACTTC.

The J gene is TRBJ1-1, the V gene TRBV5-1, with 8 bases lining up with TRBD1. With 0 bases clipped from V and 1 base from J, the junction kept 5 bases outside the gene matches. From germline, CDR1 is SGHRS and CDR2 YFSETQ. CDR3 size: 16 residues. This CDR3 is CASSLEQGGPNTEAFF. In DNA, the CDR3 is TGCGCCAGCAGCTTGGAACAGGGGGGGCCGAACACTGAAGCTTTCTTT.

The sample holds one count of this clone. The chain couples TRBV5-1 to TRBJ2-2; D ambiguous. The CDR3 loop spans 12 amino acids. V lost 6 bases and J lost 4, with 7 bases in between. The V gene's germline CDR1 is SGHRS and CDR2 YFSETQ. Written as DNA, the CDR3 is TGCGCCAGCACCCTTTCCACCGGGGAGCTGTTTTTT. Amino acid sequence: CASTLSTGELFF.

The rearrangement links TRBV6-7 to TRBJ1-1; tentative D call: TRBD1 (6 bases). TRBV6-7 is an ORF, with its function uncertain. V lost 5 bases and J 0 bases, leaving 10 bases between the germline ends. The CDR3 has 14 amino acids. The CDR3 DNA follows: TGTGCCAGCAGTACAGGACAGATGAACACTGAAGCTTTCTTT. This codes for CASSTGQMNTEAFF.

This clone was detected a few times. The chain carries TRBV4-1 and TRBJ1-1, with D uncertain. The ends were cut back, 4 bases at V and 8 bases at J, with 14 bases in the middle. CDR1 and CDR2 from the germline V gene are MGHRA and YSYEKL. The CDR3 sequence is 13 residues long. The CDR3 region has the DNA TGCGCCAGCAGCCCCTATGACACATACGAAGCTTTCTTT. This codes for CASSPYDTYEAFF.

This sequence joins TRBV29-1 and TRBJ2-3; the D gene is possibly TRBD2 (6 bases). The CDR3 extends over 15 amino acids. V shed 4 bases and J shed 3 bases, with 17 bases lying between them. Germline V gene lookup returns CDR1 SQVTM and CDR2 ANQGSEA. The CDR3: CSVVPGAEGTDTQYF. The CDR3 nucleotides are TGCAGCGTTGTCCCGGGAGCGGAGGGGACAGATACGCAGTATTTT.

The chain has TRBV6-5 and TRBJ2-7; 11 nucleotides agree with TRBD2. CDR1 and CDR2 from the germline V gene are MNHEY and SVGAGI. The CDR3 loop spans 14 amino acids. The V gene end was trimmed by 2 bases and the J gene end by 6 bases; junction bases not matched to a gene: 3. The chain's CDR3 is CASSYKGLAVEQYF. CDR3 coding DNA: TGTGCCAGCAGTTACAAGGGACTAGCGGTCGAGCAGTACTTC.

The CDR3 region has the DNA TGTGCCACCAACCCCGCAAGCGGGGGAACCACAGATACGCAGTATTTT. It translates to CATNPASGGTTDTQYF. The J gene is TRBJ2-3, the V gene TRBV15; 8 nucleotides match TRBD2. The CDR3 runs to 16 residues. V was pared by 7 bases and J by 2 bases, with 11 bases of the junction left unmatched. CDR1 is LNHNV, CDR2 YYDKDF, per germline (reference sequence).

CDR3 bases: TGTGCCAGCAGCTGGGGACAGGGGGAATACGAGCAGTACTTC. This translates into CASSWGQGEYEQYF. This chain uses TRBV5-4 with TRBJ2-7; 11 bases line up with TRBD1. The CDR3 consists of 14 residues. Germline V gene data show CDR1 as SGHNT and CDR2 as YYREEE (reference sequence). J was trimmed by 4 bases and V by 3 bases; bases with no gene match: 3.

The V gene is TRBV4-1, the J gene TRBJ1-2; TRBD1 agrees at 9 bases. Trimming removed 0 bases from V and 4 bases from J; junction bases left unmatched: 6. The length of the CDR3 is 16 residues. Per the germline V gene, CDR1 is MGHRA and CDR2 is YSYEKL. The CDR3 region has the DNA TGCGCCAGCAGCCAAGAGTGGGACAGGGCTGTCTATGGCTACACCTTC. Protein: CASSQEWDRAVYGYTF.

CDR3 amino acids: CASSYLPMQTREQFF. In DNA, the CDR3 is TGTGCCAGCAGTTATCTTCCTATGCAGACTCGGGAGCAGTTCTTC. The V call is TRBV6-5, the J call TRBJ2-1; D is uncertain. The V gene lost 3 bases and the J gene lost 10 bases, with 19 bases spanning the gap. This CDR3 has 15 residues. Per the germline V gene, CDR1 is MNHEY and CDR2 is SVGAGI.

The chain employs TRBV13 and TRBJ2-3; the match to TRBD1 covers 10 bases. Germline lookup yields CDR1 PRHDT and CDR2 FYEKMQ (reference sequence). The V segment lost 5 bases and the J segment 6 bases; nucleotides outside the gene matches: 8. CDR3 size: 15 residues. The DNA for the CDR3 is TGTGCCAGCAGCACCTGGACAGGGGGAGCGGATACGCAGTATTTT. It codes for CASSTWTGGADTQYF.

The chain combines TRBV7-9 with TRBJ2-7; 8 bases are a match to TRBD1. This CDR3 region has 15 residues. CDR1 and CDR2 (germline): SEHNR, FQNEAQ (reference sequence). Germline trimming cut 4 bases from V and 6 bases from J; bases unmatched to any gene: 11. CDR3 in DNA: TGTGCCAGCAGCTGGGAGGACAGGGCTGGGGGCGAGCAGTACTTC. Amino acids: CASSWEDRAGGEQYF.

The genes are TRBV9 and TRBJ1-6, with TRBD1 matching 8 bases. In germline, CDR1 is SGDLS, CDR2 YYNGEE. The CDR3 length is 14 residues. J lost 7 bases, V lost 4 bases, and 4 bases had no gene match. The CDR3 DNA reads TGTGCCAGCAGCCTGGACAGGGAAAATTCACCCCTCCACTTT. Amino acid sequence: CASSLDRENSPLHF.

The chain combines TRBV11-2 with TRBJ2-7; TRBD1 matches 7 bases. The CDR3 length is 14 residues. J was trimmed by 2 bases and V by 5 bases; bases with no gene match: 6. Germline V CDR1 and CDR2: SGHAT, FQNNGV. CDR3 residues: CASSHPGTAYEQYF. CDR3 coding DNA: TGTGCCAGCAGCCACCCCGGGACAGCCTACGAGCAGTACTTC.

There are a few counts of this clone. The chain couples TRBV4-1 to TRBJ1-5, with D hard to call. This CDR3 comprises 14 residues. Trimming removed 1 base from V and 5 bases from J, with 9 bases in between. Germline CDR1 reads MGHRA; CDR2 reads YSYEKL. This chain's CDR3 is CASSQAGDYQPQHF. The CDR3 DNA is TGCGCCAGCAGCCAAGCGGGTGATTATCAGCCCCAGCATTTT.

The chain carries TRBV27 and TRBJ2-2, with 10 bases fitting TRBD2. After removal of 1 base from V and 3 bases from J, the junction contained 5 bases not matched to a gene. CDR1 and CDR2 (germline): MNHEY, SMNVEV (reference sequence). CDR3 length equals 17 residues. CDR3 protein: CASSLLKTSGDTGELFF. The CDR3, as DNA: TGTGCCAGCAGTTTATTGAAAACTAGCGGGGACACCGGGGAGCTGTTTTTT.

The chain couples TRBV14 to TRBJ2-2, with unresolved D. Germline CDR1 SGHDN, CDR2 FVKESK. V was clipped by 3 bases and J by 2 bases, with 10 bases between them. The CDR3 extends over 15 amino acids. CDR3 amino acids: CASSHRASNTGELFF. The CDR3 region has the DNA TGTGCCAGCAGCCACCGGGCCTCTAACACCGGGGAGCTGTTTTTT. The full variable domain, in which reference TRBV14 and TRBJ2-2 provide the parts outside the CDR3, is EAGVTQFPSHSVIEKGQTVTLRCDPISGHDNLYWYRRVMGKEIKFLLHFVKESKQDESGMPNNRFLAERTGGTYSTLKVQPAELEDSGVYFCASSHRASNTGELFFGEGSRLTVL.

This clone was observed a few times. The V and J genes are TRBV2 and TRBJ1-4; no definite D call. The germline CDR1 and CDR2 sequences are SNHLY and FYNNEI. Trimming pared 3 bases from V and 8 bases from J, leaving 16 bases between. The CDR3 is 15 residues long. CDR3 sequence reads: CASSDRRIDGEKLFF. CDR3 sequence (DNA): TGTGCCAGCAGTGACCGGAGAATTGATGGGGAAAAACTGTTTTTT.

The J gene is TRBJ2-5, the V gene TRBV9; perhaps D is TRBD1 or TRBD2 (6 bases each). Trimming took 3 bases from V and 2 from J, leaving 11 bases between them. The CDR3 has 14 residues. Germline V gene lookup returns CDR1 SGDLS and CDR2 YYNGEE. As DNA, the CDR3 is TGTGCCAGCAGCGAGGGGGGACGGCAAGAGACCCAGTACTTC. It encodes CASSEGGRQETQYF.

The table lists this clone with a few counts. J is TRBJ2-7 and V is TRBV5-6; either TRBD1 or TRBD2 may supply D (5 bases each). Trimming took off 4 bases at V and 4 bases at J, with 18 bases between the two ends. CDR3 length: 15 residues. Germline V lookup: CDR1 SGHDT, CDR2 YYEEEE. CDR3 in amino acids: CASSTPGTPLYEQYF. Written as DNA, the CDR3 is TGTGCCAGCAGCACTCCTGGGACCCCACTATACGAGCAGTACTTC.

The CDR3 is CSVRGDQETQYF. CDR3 bases: TGCAGCGTTCGGGGGGACCAAGAGACCCAGTACTTC. The chain recombines TRBV29-1 with TRBJ2-5; TRBD2 matches at 7 bases. In germline, CDR1 is SQVTM, CDR2 ANQGSEA. The V segment lost 5 bases and the J segment 0 bases; nucleotides outside the gene matches: 0. The CDR3 covers 12 residues.

This chain links TRBV10-3 with TRBJ2-3; 10 bases fit TRBD2. CDR3 length: 16 amino acids. Trimming at V came to 6 bases and at J to 3 bases, leaving 9 bases not matched to a gene. The germline gives CDR1 ENHRY, CDR2 SYGVKD. CDR3: CAIRRLAGDPTDTQYF. The CDR3 nucleotides are TGTGCCATCAGGAGGCTAGCGGGGGACCCGACAGATACGCAGTATTTT.